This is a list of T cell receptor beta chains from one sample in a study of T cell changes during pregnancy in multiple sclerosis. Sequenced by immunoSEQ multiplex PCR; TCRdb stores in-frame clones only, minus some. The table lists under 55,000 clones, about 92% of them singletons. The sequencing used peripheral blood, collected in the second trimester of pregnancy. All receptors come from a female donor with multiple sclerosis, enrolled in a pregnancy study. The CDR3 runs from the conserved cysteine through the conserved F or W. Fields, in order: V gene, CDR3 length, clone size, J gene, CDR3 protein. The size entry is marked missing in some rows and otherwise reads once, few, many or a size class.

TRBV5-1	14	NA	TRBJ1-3	CASSGGEAGNTIYF
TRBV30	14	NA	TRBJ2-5	CASNPSSVRETQYF
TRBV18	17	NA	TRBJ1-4	CASSPRQLQYQDSTARF
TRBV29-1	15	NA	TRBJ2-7	CSAGTSGSVVYEQYF
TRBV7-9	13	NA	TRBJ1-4	CASPAGTGEKLFF
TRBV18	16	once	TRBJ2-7	CASSPVLAGVAYEQYF
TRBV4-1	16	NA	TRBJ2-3	CASSQDWAHSTDTQYF
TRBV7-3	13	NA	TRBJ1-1	CASSLFVNTEAFF
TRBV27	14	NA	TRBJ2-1	CASSFDLAGPEQFF
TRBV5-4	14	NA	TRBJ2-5	CASSLAGVAETQYF
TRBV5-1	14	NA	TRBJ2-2	CASSPPPGSGELFF
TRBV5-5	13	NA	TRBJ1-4	CASSRTAGGKLFF
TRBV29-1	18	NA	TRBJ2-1	CSVVAGVGSRGSYNEQFF
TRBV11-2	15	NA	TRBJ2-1	CASSSTSGIYNEQFF
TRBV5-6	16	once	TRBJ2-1	CASSLASGWEYNEQFF
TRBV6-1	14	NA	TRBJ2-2	CASSSLDKTGELFF
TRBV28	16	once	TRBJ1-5	CASSPKWDSLNQPQHF
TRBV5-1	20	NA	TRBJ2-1	CASSLAGRALVRGRHGEQFF
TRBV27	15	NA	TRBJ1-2	CASSRGQGANYGYTF
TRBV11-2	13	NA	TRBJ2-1	CASSSTGTSEQFF
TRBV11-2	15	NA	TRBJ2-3	CASSPLAGSTDTQYF
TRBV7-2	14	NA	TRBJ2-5	CASSLGLPVETQYF
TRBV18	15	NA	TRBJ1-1	CASSISGGSGFEAFF
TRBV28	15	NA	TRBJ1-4	CASSSTGLSNEKLFF
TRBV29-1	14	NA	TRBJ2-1	CSGKTEITYNEQFF
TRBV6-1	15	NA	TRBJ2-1	CASSDDRIWSNEQFF
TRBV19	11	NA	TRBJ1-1	CASSSGTEAFF
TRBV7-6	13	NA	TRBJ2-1	CASSSRDYNEQFF
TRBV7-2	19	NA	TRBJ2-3	CASSLASPAGSYWGDTQYF
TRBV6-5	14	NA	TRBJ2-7	CASSRPDRGGEQYF
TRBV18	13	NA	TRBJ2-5	CASSRTGLETQYF
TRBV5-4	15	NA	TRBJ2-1	CASRTLAGSYNEQFF
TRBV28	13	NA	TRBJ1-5	CASRFRENQPQHF
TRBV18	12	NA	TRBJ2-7	CASSPSSSEQYF
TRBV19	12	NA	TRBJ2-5	CATGTGLETQYF
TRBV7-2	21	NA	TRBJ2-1	CASSLASTTGTSGREGVEQFF
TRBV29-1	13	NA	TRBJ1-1	CSGVQGMNTEAFF
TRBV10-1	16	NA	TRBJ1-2	CASLKGPGTGEGGYTF
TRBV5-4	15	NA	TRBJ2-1	CASSTDRPLNNEQFF
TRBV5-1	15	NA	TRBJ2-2	CASSLDGRFTGELFF
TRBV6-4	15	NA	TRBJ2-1	CASSDVAGTSNEQFF
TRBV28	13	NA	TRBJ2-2	CASSPPRTGELFF
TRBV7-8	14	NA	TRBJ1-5	CASSADRQNQPQHF
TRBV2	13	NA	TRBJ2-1	CASRREVSDEQFF
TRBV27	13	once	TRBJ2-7	CASGSIGGYEQYF
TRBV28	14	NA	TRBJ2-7	CASSTPGLPTGQYF
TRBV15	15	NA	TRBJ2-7	CATSRDRLAGREQYF
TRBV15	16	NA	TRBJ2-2	CATSPPSWQNTGELFF
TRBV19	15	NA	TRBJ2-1	CASSIGLLSGNEQFF
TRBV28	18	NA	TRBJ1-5	CASIPRGTTGYSNQPQHF
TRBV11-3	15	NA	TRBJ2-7	CASSLGGGPPYEQYF
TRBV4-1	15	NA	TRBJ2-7	CASSQEPQGSYEQYF
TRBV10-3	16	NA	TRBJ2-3	CAISEQAGSGGDTQYF
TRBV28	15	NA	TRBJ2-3	CASSLSPVSTDTQYF
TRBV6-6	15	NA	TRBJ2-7	CASSYSPGSPYEQYF